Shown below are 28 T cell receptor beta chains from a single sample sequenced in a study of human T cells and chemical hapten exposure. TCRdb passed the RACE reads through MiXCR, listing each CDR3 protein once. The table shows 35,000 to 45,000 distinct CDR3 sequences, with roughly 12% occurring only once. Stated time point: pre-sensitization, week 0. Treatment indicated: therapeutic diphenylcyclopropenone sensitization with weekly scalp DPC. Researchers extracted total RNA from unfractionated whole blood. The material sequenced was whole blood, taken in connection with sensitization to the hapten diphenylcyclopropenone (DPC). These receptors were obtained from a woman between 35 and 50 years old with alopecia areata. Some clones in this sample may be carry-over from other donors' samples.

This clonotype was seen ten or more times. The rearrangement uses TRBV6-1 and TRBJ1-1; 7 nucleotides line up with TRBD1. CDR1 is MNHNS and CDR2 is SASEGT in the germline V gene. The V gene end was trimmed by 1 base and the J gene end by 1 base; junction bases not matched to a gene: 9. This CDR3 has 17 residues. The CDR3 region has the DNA TGTGCCAGCAGTGAAGGACAGGGTACCCAACCGAACACTGAAGCTTTCTTT. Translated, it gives CASSEGQGTQPNTEAFF.

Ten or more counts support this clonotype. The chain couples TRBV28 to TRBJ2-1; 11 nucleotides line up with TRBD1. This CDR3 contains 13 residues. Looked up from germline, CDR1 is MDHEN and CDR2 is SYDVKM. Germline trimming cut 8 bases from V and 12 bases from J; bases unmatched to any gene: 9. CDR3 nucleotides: TGTGCCAGCGGACAGGGGGCCCCGGTAAGGCAGTTCTTC. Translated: CASGQGAPVRQFF.

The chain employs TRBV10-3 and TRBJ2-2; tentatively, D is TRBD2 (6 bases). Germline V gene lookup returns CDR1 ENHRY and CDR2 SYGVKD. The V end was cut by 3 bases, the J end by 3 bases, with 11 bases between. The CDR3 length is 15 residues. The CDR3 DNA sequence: TGTGCCATCAGTGACCTCACTAGCTACACCGGGGAGCTGTTTTTT. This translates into CAISDLTSYTGELFF.

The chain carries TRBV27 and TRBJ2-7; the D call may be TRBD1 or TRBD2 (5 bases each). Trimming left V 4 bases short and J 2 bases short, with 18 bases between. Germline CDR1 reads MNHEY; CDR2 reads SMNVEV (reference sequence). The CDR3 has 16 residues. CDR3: CASSWEGLAGTYEQYF. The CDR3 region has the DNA TGTGCCAGCAGTTGGGAAGGCCTAGCAGGGACCTACGAGCAGTACTTC.

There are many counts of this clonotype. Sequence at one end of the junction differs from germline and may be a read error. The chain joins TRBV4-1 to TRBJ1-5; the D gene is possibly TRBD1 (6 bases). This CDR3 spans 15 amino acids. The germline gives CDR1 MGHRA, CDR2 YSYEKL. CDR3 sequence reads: CASSQGGHVDQPQHF. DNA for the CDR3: TGCGCCAGCAGTCAAGGGGGACATGTAGATCAGCCCCAGCATTTT.

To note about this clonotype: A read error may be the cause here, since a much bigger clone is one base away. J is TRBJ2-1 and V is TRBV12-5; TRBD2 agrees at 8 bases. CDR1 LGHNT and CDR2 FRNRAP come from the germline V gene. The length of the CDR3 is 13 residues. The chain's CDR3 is CASGFAGGNVQFF. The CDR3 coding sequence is TGTGCTAGTGGTTTCGCGGGAGGCAATGTGCAGTTCTTC. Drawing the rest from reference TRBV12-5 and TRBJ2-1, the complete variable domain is DARVTQTPRHKVTEMGQEVTMRCQPILGHNTVFWYRQTMMQGLELLAYFRNRAPLDDSGMPKDRFSAEMPDATLATLKIQPSEPRDSAVYFCASGFAGGNVQFFGPGTRLTVL.

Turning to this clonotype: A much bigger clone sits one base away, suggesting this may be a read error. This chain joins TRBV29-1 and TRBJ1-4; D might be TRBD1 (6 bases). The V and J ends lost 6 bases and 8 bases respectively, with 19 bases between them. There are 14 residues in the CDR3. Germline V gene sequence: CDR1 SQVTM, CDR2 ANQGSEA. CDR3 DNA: TGCAGCGTGCGTCTTGGGCAGGGGAACGAAAAACTGTTTTTT. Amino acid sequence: CSVRLGQGNEKLFF.

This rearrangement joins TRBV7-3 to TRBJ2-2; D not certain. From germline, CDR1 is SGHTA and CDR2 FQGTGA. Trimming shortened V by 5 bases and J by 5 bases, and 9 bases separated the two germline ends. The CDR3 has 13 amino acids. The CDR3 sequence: CASSPTWTGELFF. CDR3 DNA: TGTGCCAGCAGCCCGACCTGGACCGGGGAGCTGTTTTTT.

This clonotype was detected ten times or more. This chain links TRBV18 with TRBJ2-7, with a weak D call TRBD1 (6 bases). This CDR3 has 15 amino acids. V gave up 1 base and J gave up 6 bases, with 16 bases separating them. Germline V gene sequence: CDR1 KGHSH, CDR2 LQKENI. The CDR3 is CASSPRTGSGAEQYF. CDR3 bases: TGTGCCAGCTCACCACGTACAGGGAGTGGTGCCGAGCAGTACTTC.

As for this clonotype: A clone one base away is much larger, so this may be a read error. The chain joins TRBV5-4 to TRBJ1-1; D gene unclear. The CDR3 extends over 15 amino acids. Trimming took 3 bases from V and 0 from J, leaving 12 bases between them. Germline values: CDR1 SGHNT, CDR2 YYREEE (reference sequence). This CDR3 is CASSSSAGLNTEAFF. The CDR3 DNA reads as TGTGCCAGCAGCTCGAGCGCGGGATTGAACACTGAAGCTTTCTTT.

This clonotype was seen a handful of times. CDR3 protein: CSTKVGGRDEKLFF. In DNA, the CDR3 is TGCAGCACTAAGGTCGGGGGAAGGGATGAAAAACTGTTTTTT. The V gene is TRBV29-1, the J gene TRBJ1-4, with D maybe TRBD1 (5 bases). Looked up from germline, CDR1 is SQVTM and CDR2 is ANQGSEA. The CDR3 contains 14 residues. Trimming removed 8 bases from V and 6 bases from J, with 19 bases in between.

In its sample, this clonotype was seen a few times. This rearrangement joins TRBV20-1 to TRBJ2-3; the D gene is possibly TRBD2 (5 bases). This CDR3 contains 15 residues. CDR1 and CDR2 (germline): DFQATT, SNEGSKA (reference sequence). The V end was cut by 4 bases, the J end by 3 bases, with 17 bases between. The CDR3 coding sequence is TGCAGTGCTACCGCCCCGTGGGAGAGGACAGATACGCAGTATTTT. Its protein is CSATAPWERTDTQYF.

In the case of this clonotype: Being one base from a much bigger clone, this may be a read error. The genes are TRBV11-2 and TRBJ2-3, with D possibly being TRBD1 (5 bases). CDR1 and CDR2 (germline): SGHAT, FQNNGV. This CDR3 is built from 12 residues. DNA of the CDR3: TGTGCCGGATCAGGGCTCGAAGATACGCACTATTTT. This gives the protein CAGSGLEDTHYF.

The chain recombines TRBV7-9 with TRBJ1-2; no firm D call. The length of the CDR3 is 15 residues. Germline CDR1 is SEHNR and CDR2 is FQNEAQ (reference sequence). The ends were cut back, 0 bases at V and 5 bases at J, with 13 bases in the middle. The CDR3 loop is CASSLAAGSLYGYTF. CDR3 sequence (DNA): TGTGCCAGCAGCTTAGCCGCGGGCAGCCTTTATGGCTACACCTTC.

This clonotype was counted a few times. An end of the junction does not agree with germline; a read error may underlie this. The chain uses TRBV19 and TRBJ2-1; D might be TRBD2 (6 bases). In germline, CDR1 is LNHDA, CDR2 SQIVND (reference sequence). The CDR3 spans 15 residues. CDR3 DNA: TGTGCCAGTAGTATCCGCGGGACCTCCTACAGTGAGCAGTTCTTC. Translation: CASSIRGTSYSEQFF. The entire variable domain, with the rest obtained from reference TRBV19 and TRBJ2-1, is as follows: DGGITQSPKYLFRKEGQNVTLSCEQNLNHDAMYWYRQDPGQGLRLIYYSQIVNDFQKGDIAEGYSVSREKKESFPLTVTSAQKNPTAFYLCASSIRGTSYSEQFFGPGTRLTVL.

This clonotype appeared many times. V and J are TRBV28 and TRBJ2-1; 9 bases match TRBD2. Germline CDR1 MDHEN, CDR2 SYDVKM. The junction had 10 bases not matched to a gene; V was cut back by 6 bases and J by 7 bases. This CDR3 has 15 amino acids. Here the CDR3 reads CASRLSGSSRNEQFF. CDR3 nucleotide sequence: TGTGCCAGCAGACTTAGCGGGAGCTCGAGGAATGAGCAGTTCTTC.

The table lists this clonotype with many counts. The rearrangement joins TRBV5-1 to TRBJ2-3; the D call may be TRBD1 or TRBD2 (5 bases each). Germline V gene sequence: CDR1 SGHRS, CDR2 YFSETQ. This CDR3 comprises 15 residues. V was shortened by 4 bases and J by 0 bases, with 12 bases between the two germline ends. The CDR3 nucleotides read TGCGCCAGCAGCGTGGGGGTCCGGAGCACAGATACGCAGTATTTT. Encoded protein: CASSVGVRSTDTQYF. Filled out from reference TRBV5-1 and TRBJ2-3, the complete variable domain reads KAGVTQTPRYLIKTRGQQVTLSCSPISGHRSVSWYQQTPGQGLQFLFEYFSETQRNKGNFPGRFSGRQFSNSRSEMNVSTLELGDSALYLCASSVGVRSTDTQYFGPGTRLTVL.

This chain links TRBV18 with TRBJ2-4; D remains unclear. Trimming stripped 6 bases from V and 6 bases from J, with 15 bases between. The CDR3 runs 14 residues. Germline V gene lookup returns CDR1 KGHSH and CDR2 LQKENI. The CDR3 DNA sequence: TGTGCCAGCTCGACTCCTCACGGTGTAAACATTCAGTACTTC. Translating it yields CASSTPHGVNIQYF. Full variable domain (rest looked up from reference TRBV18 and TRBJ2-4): NAGVMQNPRHLVRRRGQEARLRCSPMKGHSHVYWYRQLPEEGLKFMVYLQKENIIDESGMPKERFSAEFPKEGPSILRIQQVVRGDSAAYFCASSTPHGVNIQYFGAGTRLSVL.

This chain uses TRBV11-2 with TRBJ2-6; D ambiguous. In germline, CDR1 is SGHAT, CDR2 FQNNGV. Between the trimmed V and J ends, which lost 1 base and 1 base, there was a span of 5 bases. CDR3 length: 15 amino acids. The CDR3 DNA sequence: TGTGCCAGCAGCTTAGTACGGTCTGGGGCCAACGTCCTGACTTTC. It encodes CASSLVRSGANVLTF.

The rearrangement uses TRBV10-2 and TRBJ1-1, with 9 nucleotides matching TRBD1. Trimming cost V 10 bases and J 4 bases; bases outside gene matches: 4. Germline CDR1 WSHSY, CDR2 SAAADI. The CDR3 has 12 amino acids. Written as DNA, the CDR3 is TGCGCCACACAGGACAGGGGCACTGAAGCTTTCTTT. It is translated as CATQDRGTEAFF.

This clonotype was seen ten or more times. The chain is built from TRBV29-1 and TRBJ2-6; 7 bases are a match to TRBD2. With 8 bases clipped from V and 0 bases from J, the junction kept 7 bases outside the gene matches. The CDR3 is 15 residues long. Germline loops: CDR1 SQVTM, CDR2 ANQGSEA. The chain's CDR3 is CSTAGDSSGANVLTF. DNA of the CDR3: TGCAGCACGGCGGGGGATTCCTCTGGGGCCAACGTCCTGACTTTC.

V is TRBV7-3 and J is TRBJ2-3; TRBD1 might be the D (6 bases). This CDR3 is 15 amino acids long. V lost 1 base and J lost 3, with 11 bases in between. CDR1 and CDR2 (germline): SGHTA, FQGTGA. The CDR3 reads CASSLNSQGTDTQYF. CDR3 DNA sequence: TGTGCCAGCAGCTTAAATAGTCAGGGGACAGATACGCAGTATTTT.

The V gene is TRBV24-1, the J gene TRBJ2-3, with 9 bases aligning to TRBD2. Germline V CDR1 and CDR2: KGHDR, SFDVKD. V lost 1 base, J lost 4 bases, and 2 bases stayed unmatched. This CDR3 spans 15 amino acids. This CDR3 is CATSDFAGGPDTQYF. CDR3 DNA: TGTGCCACCAGTGATTTTGCGGGAGGGCCAGATACGCAGTATTTT.

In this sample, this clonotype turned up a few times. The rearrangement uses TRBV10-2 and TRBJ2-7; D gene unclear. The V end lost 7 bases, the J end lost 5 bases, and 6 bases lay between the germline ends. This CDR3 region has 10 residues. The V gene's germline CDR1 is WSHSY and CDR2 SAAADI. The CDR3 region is CASNWDEQYF. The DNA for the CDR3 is TGCGCCAGCAATTGGGACGAGCAGTACTTC.

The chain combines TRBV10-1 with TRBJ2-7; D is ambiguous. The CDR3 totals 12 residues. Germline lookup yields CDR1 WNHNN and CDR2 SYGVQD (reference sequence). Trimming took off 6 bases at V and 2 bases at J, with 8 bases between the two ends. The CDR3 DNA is TGCGCCAGCAGCCCCGGACCCTACGAGCAGTACTTC. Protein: CASSPGPYEQYF.

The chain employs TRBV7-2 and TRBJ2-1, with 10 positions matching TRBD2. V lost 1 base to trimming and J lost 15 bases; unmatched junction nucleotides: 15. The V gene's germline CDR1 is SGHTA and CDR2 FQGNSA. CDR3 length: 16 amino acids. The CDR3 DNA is TGTGCCAGCAGCTTAGTTCATGGCACTAGCGGGGACAAATCGTTCTTC. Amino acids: CASSLVHGTSGDKSFF.

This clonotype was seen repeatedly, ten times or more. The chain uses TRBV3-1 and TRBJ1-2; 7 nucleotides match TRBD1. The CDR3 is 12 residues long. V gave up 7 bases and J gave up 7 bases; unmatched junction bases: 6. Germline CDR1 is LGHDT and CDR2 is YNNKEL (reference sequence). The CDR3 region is CASTHRGGGYTF. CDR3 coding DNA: TGTGCCAGCACCCACAGGGGTGGTGGCTACACCTTC.

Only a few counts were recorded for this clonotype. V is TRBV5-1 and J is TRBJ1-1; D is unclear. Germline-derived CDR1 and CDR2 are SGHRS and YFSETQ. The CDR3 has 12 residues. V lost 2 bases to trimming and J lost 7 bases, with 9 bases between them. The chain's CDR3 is CASSFSESEAFF. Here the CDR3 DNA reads TGCGCCAGCAGCTTTAGTGAAAGTGAAGCTTTCTTT.